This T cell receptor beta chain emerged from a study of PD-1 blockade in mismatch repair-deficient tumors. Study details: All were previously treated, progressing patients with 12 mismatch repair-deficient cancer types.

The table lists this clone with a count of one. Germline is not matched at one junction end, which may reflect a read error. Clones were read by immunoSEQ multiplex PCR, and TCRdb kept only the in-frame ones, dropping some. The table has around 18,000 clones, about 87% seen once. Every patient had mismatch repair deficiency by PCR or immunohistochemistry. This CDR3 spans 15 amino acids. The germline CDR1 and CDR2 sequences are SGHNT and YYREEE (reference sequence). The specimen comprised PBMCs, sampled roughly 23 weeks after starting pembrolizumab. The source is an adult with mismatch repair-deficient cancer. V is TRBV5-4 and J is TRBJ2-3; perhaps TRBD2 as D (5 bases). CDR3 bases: TGTGCCAGCAGATTGGACCGAGGGTTCACAGATACGCAGTATTTT. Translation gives CASRLDRGFTDTQYF.